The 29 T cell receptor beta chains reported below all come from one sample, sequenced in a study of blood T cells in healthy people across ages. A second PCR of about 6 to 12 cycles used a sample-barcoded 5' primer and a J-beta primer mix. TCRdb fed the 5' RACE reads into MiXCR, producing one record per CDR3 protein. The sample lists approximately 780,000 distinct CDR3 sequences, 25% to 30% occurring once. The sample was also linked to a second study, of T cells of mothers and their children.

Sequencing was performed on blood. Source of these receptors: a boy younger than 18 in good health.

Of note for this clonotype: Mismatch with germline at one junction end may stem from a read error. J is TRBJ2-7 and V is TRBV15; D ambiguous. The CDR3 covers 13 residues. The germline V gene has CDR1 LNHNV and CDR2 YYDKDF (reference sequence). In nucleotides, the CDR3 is TGTGCCACCAGCAGAGAGTACTCCTACGAGCAGTGCTTC. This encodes CATSREYSYEQCF.

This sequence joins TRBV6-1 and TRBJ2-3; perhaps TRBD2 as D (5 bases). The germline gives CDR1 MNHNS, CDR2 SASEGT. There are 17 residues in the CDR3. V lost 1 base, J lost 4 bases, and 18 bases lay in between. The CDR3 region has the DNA TGTGCCAGCAGTGAAGGGCAGAGGAATCTGAGGGCAGATACGCAGTATTTT. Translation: CASSEGQRNLRADTQYF.

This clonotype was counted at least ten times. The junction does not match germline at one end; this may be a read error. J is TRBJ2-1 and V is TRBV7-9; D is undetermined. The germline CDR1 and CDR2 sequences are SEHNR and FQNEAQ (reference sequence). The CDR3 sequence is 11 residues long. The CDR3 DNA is TGTGCCAGCAGCTCCTTCAATGAGCAGTTCTTC. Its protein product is CASSSFNEQFF.

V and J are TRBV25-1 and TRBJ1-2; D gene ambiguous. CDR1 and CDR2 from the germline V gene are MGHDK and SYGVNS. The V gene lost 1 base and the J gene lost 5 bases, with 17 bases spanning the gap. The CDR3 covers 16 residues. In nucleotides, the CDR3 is TGTGCCAGCAGTGAATCTGACGCCCCGTTGGGGTATGGCTACACCTTC. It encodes CASSESDAPLGYGYTF.

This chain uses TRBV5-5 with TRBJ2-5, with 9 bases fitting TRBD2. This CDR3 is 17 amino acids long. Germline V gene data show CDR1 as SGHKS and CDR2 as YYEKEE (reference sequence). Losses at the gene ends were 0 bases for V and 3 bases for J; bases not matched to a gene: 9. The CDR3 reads CASSLDRLRGGKETQYF. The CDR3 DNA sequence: TGTGCCAGCAGCTTGGATCGGTTGCGGGGGGGCAAAGAGACCCAGTACTTC.

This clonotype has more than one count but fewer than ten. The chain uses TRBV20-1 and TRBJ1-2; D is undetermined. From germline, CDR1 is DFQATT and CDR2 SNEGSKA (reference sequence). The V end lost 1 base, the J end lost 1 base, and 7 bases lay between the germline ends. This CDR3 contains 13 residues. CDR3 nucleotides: TGCAGTGCTAGAGTTGGGTATAACTATGGCTACACCTTC. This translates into CSARVGYNYGYTF.

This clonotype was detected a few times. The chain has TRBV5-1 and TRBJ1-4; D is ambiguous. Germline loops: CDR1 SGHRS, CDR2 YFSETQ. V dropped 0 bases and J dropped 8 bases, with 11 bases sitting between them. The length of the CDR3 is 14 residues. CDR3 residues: CASSLGAVREKLFF. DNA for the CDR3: TGCGCCAGCAGCTTGGGGGCTGTTCGAGAAAAACTGTTTTTT.

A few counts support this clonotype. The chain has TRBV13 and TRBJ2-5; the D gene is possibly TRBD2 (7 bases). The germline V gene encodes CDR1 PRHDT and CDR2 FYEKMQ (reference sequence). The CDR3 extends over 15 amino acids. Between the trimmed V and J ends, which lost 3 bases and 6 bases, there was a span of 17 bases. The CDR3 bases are TGTGCCAGCAGCTTCGGGCGGGGGCCTCACCAGACCCAGTACTTC. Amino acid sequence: CASSFGRGPHQTQYF.

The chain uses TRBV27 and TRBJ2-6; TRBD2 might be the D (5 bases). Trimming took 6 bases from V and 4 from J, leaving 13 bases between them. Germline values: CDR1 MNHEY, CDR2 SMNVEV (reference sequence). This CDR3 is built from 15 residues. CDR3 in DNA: TGTGCCAGCAGCCCTATAGCGCTCGGGGCCAACGTCCTGACTTTC. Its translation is CASSPIALGANVLTF.

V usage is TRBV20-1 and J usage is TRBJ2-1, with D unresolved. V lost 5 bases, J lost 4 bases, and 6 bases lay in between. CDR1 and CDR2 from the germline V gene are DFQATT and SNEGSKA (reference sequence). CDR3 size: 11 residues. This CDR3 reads CSASVYNEQFF. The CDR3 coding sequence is TGCAGTGCTTCGGTTTACAATGAGCAGTTCTTC.

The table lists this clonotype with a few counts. The CDR3 DNA reads as TGCAGTGCTAGAGACAGGCTACGGGTTAATTCACCCCTCCACTTT. Its translation is CSARDRLRVNSPLHF. The chain employs TRBV20-1 and TRBJ1-6; D call uncertain. The length of the CDR3 is 15 residues. Per germline, CDR1 DFQATT and CDR2 SNEGSKA (reference sequence). V shed 0 bases and J shed 6 bases, with 12 bases lying between them.

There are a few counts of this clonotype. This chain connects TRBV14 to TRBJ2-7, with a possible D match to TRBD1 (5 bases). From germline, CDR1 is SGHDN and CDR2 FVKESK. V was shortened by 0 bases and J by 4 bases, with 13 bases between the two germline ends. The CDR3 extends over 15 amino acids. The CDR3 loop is CASSQDRRQPYEQYF. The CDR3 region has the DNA TGTGCCAGCAGCCAAGATAGACGACAGCCTTACGAGCAGTACTTC.

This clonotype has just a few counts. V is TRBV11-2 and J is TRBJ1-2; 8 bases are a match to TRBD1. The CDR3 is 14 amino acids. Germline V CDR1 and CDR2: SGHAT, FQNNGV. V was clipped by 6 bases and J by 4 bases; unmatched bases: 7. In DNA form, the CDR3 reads TGTGCCAGCAGTCAGGGGGCGCGAGGCTATGGCTACACCTTC. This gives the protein CASSQGARGYGYTF.

CDR3 bases: TGTGCCAGCAGCCAAGGAAATCATAATGGGGGGACCCAGTACTTC. This encodes CASSQGNHNGGTQYF. This chain uses TRBV4-2 with TRBJ2-5; the D gene could be TRBD1 or TRBD2 (5 bases each). V lost 1 base and J lost 7, with 16 bases in between. Germline V gene data show CDR1 as LGHNA and CDR2 as YNFKEQ. CDR3 length: 15 amino acids.

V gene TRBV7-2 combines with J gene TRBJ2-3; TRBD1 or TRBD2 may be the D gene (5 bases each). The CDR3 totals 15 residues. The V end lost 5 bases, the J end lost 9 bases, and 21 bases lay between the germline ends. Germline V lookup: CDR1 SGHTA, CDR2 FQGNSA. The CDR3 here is CASSGDGLAQETQYF. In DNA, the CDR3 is TGTGCCAGCAGCGGGGACGGGCTCGCACAGGAAACGCAGTATTTT.

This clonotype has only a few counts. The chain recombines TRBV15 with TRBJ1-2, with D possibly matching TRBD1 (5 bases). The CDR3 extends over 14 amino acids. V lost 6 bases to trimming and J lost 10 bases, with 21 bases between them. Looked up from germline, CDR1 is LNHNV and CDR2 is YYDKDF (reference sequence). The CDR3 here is CATSRRKAGSDYTF. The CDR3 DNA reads TGTGCCACCAGTCGCCGAAAGGCAGGGTCGGACTACACCTTC.

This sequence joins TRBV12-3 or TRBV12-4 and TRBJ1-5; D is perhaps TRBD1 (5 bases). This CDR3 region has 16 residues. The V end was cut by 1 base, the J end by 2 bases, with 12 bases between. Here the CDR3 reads CASSLGRAGGNQPQHF. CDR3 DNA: TGTGCCAGCAGTTTAGGGCGGGCGGGGGGCAATCAGCCCCAGCATTTT.

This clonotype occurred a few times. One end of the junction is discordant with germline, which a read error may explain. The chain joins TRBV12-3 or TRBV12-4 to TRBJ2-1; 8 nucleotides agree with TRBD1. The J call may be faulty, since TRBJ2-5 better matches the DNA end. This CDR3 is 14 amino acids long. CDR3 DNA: TGTACCAGCGGTCAGGCGGACAGGGAGGAGACCCAGTACTTC. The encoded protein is CTSGQADREETQYF.

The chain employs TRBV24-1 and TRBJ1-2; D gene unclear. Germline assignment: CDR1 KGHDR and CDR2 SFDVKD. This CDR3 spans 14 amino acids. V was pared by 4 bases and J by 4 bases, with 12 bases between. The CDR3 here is CATSEPDPPYGYTF. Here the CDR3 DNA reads TGTGCCACCAGTGAACCGGACCCTCCCTATGGCTACACCTTC.

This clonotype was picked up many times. The CDR3, as DNA: TGTGCCAGCAGTCGGGGACAGCCGAATGAAAAACTGTTTTTT. It specifies CASSRGQPNEKLFF. The rearrangement joins TRBV28 to TRBJ1-4, with TRBD1 identical over 7 bases. The CDR3 is 14 amino acids. Losses at the gene ends were 5 bases for V and 5 bases for J; bases not matched to a gene: 5. CDR1 is MDHEN and CDR2 is SYDVKM in the germline V gene.

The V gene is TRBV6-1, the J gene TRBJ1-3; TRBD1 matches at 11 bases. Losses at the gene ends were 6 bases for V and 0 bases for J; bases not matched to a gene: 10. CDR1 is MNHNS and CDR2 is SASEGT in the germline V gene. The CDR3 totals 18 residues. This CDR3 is CASSPGDRGSPSGNTIYF. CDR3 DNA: TGTGCCAGCAGCCCGGGGGACAGGGGGTCCCCCTCTGGAAACACCATATATTTT.

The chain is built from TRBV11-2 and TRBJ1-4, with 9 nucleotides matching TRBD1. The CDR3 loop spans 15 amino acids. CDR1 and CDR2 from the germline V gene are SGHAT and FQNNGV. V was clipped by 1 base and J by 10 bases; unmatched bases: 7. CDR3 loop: CASSLGGTGWGKLFF. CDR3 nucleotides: TGTGCCAGCAGCTTAGGTGGGACAGGGTGGGGAAAACTGTTTTTT.

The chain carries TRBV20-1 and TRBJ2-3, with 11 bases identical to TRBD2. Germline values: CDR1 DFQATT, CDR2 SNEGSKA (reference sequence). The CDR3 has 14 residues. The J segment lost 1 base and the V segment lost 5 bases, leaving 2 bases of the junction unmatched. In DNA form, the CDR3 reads TGCAGTGCTCCGACTAGCGGGGGCACAGATACGCAGTATTTT. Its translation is CSAPTSGGTDTQYF.

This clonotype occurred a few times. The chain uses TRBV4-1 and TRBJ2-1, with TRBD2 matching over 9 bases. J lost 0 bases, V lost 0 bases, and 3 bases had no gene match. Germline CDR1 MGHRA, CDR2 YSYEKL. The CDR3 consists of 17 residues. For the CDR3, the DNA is TGCGCCAGCAGCCAAGATTATAGCGGGAGCTCCTACAATGAGCAGTTCTTC. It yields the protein CASSQDYSGSSYNEQFF.

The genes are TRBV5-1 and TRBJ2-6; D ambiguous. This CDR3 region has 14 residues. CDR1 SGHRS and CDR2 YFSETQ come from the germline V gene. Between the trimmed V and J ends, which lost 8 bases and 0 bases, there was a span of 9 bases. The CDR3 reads CASKRNSGANVLTF. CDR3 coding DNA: TGCGCCAGTAAAAGAAACTCTGGGGCCAACGTCCTGACTTTC.

The CDR3 DNA sequence: TGTGCCAGCAGTGAAGGCCGTCAATGGGAGCAGTACTTC. Translating gives CASSEGRQWEQYF. The chain joins TRBV2 to TRBJ2-7; D uncertain. Germline CDR1 SNHLY, CDR2 FYNNEI. The ends were cut back, 1 base at V and 7 bases at J, with 11 bases in the middle. The CDR3 runs to 13 residues. The complete variable domain, with remaining parts taken from reference TRBV2 and TRBJ2-7, reads EPEVTQTPSHQVTQMGQEVILRCVPISNHLYFYWYRQILGQKVEFLVSFYNNEISEKSEIFDDQFSVERPDGSNFTLKIRSTKLEDSAMYFCASSEGRQWEQYFGPGTRLTVT.

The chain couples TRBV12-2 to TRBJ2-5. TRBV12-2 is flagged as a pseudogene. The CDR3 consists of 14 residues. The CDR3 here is CASRLLSNQETQYF. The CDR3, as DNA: TGTGCAAGTCGCTTACTTAGCAACCAAGAGACCCAGTACTTC.

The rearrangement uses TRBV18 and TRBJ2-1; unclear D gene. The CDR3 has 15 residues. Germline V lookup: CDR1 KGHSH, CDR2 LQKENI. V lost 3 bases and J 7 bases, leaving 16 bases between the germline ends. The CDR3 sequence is CASSPPPVGRNEQFF. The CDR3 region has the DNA TGTGCCAGCTCACCCCCTCCGGTGGGTAGGAATGAGCAGTTCTTC.

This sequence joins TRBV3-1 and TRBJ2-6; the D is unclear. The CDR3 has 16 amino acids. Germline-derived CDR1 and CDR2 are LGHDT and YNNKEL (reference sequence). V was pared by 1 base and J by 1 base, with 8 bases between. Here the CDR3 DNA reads TGTGCCAGCAGCCAAGTTCGGGTTTCTGGGGCCAACGTCCTGACTTTC. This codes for CASSQVRVSGANVLTF.